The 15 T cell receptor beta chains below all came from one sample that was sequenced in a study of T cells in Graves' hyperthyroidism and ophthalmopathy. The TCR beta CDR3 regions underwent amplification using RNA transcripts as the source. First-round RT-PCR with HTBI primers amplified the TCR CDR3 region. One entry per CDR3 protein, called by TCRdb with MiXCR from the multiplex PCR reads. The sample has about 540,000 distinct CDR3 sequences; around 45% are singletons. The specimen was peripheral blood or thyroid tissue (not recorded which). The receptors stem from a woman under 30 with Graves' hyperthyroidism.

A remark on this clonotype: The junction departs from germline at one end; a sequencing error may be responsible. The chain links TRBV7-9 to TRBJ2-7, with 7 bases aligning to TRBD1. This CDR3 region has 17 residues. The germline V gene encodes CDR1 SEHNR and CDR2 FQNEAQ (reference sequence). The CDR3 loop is CASSSPGQLDRGYEQCF. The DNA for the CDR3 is TGTGCCAGCAGCTCGCCGGGACAGCTAGACCGAGGGTACGAGCAGTGCTTC.

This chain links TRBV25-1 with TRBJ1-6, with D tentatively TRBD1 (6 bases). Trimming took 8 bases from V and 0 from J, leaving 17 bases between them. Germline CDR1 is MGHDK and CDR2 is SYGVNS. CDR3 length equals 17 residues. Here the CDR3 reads CASSSAGVSSYNSPLHF. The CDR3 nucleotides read TGTGCCAGCTCATCCGCAGGGGTGAGCTCCTATAATTCACCCCTCCACTTT.

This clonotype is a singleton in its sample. This CDR3 reads CASSLTRTVLTDNEQFF. Written as DNA, the CDR3 is TGTGCCAGCAGCTTAACTCGGACTGTCCTCACCGACAATGAGCAGTTCTTC. This chain links TRBV7-3 with TRBJ2-7, with D possibly being TRBD2 (5 bases). The J call may not be correct, given that the DNA end is closer to TRBJ2-1. CDR3 length: 17 residues. Germline loops: CDR1 SGHTA, CDR2 FQGTGA.

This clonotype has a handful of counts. This chain's CDR3 is CSVEGLADTQYF. CDR3 bases: TGCAGTGTTGAAGGACTAGCGGATACGCAGTATTTT. The chain links TRBV20-1 to TRBJ2-3; TRBD2 aligns across 9 bases. V lost 7 bases and J lost 6; bases outside the gene matches: 5. Germline CDR1 is DFQATT and CDR2 is SNEGSKA (reference sequence). This CDR3 is built from 12 residues.

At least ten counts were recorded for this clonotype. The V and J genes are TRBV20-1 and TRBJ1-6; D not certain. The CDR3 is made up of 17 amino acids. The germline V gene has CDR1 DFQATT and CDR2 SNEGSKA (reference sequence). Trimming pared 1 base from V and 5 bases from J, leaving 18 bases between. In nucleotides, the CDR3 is TGCAGTGCTAGAGGGCGGAGGTTCATCTCAGATAATTCACCCCTCCACTTT. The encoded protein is CSARGRRFISDNSPLHF.

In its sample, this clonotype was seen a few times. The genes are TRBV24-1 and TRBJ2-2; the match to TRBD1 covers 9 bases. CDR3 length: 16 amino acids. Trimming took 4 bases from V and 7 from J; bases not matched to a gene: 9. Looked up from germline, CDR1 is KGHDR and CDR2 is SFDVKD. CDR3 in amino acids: CATSDPGQGENGELFF. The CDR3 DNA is TGTGCCACCAGTGACCCGGGACAGGGAGAGAACGGGGAGCTGTTTTTT.

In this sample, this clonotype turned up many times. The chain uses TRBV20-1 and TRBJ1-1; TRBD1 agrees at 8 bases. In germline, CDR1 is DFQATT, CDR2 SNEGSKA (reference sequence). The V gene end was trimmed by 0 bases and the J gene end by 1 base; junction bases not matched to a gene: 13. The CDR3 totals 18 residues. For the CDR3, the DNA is TGCAGTGCTAGAGATGGGGGGCCAGGGGGCAATTGGAACACTGAAGCTTTCTTT. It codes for CSARDGGPGGNWNTEAFF.

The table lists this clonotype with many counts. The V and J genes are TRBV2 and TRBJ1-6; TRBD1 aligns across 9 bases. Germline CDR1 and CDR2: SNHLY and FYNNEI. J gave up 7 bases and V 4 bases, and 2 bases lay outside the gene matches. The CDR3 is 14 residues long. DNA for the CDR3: TGTGCCAGCAGTGGGGGACAGGGAAATTCACCCCTCCACTTT. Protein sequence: CASSGGQGNSPLHF. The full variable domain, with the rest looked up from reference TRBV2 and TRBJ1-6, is EPEVTQTPSHQVTQMGQEVILRCVPISNHLYFYWYRQILGQKVEFLVSFYNNEISEKSEIFDDQFSVERPDGSNFTLKIRSTKLEDSAMYFCASSGGQGNSPLHFGNGTRLTVT.

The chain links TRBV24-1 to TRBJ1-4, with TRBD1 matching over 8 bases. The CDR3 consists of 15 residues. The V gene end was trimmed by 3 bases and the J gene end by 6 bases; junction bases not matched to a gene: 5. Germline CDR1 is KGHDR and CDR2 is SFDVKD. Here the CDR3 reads CATSDPSTGDEKLFF. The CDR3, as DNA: TGTGCCACCAGTGATCCCTCGACAGGGGATGAAAAACTGTTTTTT.

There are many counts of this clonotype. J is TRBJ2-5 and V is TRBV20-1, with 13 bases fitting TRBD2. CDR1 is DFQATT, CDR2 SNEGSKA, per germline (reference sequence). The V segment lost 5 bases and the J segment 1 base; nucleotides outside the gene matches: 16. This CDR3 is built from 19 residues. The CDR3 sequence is CSAGLRLAGGVLAQETQYF. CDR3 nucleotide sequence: TGCAGTGCTGGCCTTAGACTAGCGGGAGGAGTTTTAGCCCAAGAGACCCAGTACTTC.

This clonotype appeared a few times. The CDR3 sequence is CATSEGTGGTKTQYF. The CDR3 DNA follows: TGTGCCACCAGTGAGGGGACAGGGGGCACGAAGACCCAGTACTTC. The chain carries TRBV24-1 and TRBJ2-5; 12 nucleotides line up with TRBD1. The germline CDR1 and CDR2 sequences are KGHDR and SFDVKD. V trimming: 4 bases; J trimming: 6 bases; junction bases outside the gene matches: 5. This CDR3 contains 15 residues.

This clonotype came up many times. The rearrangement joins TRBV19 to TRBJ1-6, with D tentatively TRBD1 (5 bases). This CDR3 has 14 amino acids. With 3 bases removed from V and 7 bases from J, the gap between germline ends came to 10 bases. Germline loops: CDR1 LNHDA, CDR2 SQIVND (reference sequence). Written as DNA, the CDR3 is TGTGCCAGTAGTATGGGGACGAAGAATTCACCCCTCCACTTT. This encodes CASSMGTKNSPLHF.

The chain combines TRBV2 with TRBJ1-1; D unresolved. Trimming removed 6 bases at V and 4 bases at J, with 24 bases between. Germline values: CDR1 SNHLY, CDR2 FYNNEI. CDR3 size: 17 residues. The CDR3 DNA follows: TGTGCCAGCAGGGAGTTGACGAGGGAGGAGATCAGCACTGAAGCTTTCTTT. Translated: CASRELTREEISTEAFF.

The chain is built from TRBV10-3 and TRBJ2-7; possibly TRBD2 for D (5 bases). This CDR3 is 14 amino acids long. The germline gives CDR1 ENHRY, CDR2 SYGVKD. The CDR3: CARVISESSYEQYF. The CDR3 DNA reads TGTGCTAGAGTTATTAGCGAGAGCTCCTACGAGCAGTACTTC.

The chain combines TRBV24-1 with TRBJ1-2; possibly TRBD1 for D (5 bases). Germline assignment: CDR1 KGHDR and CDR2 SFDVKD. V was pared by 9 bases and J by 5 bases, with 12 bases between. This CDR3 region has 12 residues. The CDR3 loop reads CATGTAGYGYTF. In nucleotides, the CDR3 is TGTGCCACCGGGACGGCGGGTTATGGCTACACCTTC.